This TCR beta chain originates from a study of blood T cell repertoires in COVID-19. Turning to this clone: One junction end does not reproduce the germline sequence, and a read error may be involved.

Germline CDR1 and CDR2: SGHNT and YYREEE (reference sequence). The length of the CDR3 is 17 residues. Profiling relied on immunoSEQ multiplex PCR, and the TCRdb table lists in-frame clones only, not all of them. In the table there are roughly 500,000 clones, roughly nine tenths of which are singletons. Sequencing was performed on peripheral blood. This receptor was obtained from a man younger than 35 with COVID-19, enrolled during active disease. The V call is TRBV5-4, the J call TRBJ1-6, with D unresolved. CDR3 nucleotides: TGTGCGAGCAGCAAACAGCGGGCAGACTCCTATAATTCACCCCTCCACTTT. Translated, it gives CASSKQRADSYNSPLHF.